The clone carrying this T cell receptor (beta chain) was counted many times. The entry originates in a study of metastatic and nonmetastatic thyroid tumors. None of the patients had undergone any treatment ahead of thyroid surgery. TCRdb reanalyzed the PCR reads via MiXCR. Among 70,000 or so clones listed, approximately 15% were seen once. The specimen was blood. This TCR was recovered from a male donor with papillary thyroid cancer or a benign thyroid nodule (not recorded which). Some clones in this sample may be carry-over from other donors' samples.

The CDR3 DNA reads TGTGCCAGCAGCTCCCGGGACTACGGGGAGCAGTACTTC. Protein: CASSSRDYGEQYF. The gene calls are TRBV11-2 and TRBJ2-7; 7 bases are a match to TRBD2. The CDR3 loop spans 13 amino acids. The V segment lost 4 bases and the J segment 7 bases; nucleotides outside the gene matches: 7. Germline CDR1 reads SGHAT; CDR2 reads FQNNGV.